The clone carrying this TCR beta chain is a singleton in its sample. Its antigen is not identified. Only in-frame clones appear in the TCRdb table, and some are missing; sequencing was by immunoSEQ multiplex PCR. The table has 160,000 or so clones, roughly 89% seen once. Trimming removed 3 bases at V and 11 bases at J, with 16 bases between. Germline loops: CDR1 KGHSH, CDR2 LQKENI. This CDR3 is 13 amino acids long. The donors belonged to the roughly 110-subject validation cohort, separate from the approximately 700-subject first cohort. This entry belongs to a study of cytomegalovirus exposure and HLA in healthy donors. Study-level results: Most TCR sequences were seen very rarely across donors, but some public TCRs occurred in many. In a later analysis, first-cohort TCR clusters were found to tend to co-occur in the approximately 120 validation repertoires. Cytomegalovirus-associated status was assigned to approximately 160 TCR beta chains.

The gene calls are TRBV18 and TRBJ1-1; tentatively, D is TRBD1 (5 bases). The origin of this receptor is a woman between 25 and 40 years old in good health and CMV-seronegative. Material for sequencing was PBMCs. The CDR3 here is CASSPGREIGAFF. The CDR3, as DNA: TGTGCCAGCTCACCGGGACGGGAGATAGGGGCTTTCTTT.